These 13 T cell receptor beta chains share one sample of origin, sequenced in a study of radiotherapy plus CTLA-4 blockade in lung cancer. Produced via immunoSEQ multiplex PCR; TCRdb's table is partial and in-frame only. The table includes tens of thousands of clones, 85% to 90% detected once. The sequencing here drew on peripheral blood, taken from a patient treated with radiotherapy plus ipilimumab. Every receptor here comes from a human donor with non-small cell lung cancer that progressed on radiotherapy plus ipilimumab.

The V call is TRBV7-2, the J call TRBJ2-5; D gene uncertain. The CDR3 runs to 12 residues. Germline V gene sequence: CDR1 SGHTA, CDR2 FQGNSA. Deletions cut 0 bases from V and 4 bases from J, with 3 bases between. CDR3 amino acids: CASSLAGETQYF. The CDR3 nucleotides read TGTGCCAGCAGCTTAGCGGGAGAGACCCAGTACTTC.

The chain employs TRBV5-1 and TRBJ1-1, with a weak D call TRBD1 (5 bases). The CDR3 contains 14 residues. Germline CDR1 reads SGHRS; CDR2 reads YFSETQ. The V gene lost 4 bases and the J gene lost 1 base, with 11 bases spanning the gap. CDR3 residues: CASSVAGPNTEAFF. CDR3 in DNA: TGCGCCAGCAGCGTCGCGGGGCCGAACACTGAAGCTTTCTTT.

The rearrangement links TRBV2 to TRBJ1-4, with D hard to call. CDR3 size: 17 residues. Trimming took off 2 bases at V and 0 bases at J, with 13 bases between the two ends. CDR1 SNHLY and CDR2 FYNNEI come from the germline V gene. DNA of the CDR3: TGTGCCAGCAGTGAACTTTCTGGGCCAACAACTAATGAAAAACTGTTTTTT. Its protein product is CASSELSGPTTNEKLFF.

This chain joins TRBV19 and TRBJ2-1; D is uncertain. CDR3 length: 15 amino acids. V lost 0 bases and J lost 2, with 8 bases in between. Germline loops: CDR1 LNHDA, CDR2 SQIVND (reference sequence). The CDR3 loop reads CASSIENQPYNEQFF. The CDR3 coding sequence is TGTGCCAGTAGTATAGAAAATCAACCCTACAATGAGCAGTTCTTC.

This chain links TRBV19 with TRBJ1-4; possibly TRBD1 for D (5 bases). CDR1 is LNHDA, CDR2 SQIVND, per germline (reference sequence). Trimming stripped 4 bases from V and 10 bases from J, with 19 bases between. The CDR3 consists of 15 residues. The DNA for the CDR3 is TGTGCCAGTAGTAAGTCAGGGTCCGTAGGAGGAAAACTGTTTTTT. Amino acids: CASSKSGSVGGKLFF.

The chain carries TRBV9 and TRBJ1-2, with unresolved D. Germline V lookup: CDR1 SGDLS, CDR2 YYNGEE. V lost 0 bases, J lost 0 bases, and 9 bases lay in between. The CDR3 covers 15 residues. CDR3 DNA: TGTGCCAGCAGCGTAGCGGGAGAAACTAACTATGGCTACACCTTC. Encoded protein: CASSVAGETNYGYTF.

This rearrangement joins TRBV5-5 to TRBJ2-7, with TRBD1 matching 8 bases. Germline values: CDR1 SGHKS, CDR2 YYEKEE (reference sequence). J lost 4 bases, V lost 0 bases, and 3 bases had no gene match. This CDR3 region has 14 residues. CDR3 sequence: CASSLGQGPYEQYF. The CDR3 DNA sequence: TGTGCCAGCAGCTTGGGACAGGGGCCATACGAGCAGTACTTC.

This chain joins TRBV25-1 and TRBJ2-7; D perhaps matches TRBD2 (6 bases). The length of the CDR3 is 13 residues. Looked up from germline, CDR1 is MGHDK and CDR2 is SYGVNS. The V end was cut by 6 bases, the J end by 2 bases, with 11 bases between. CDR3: CASRRDATYEQYF. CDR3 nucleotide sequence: TGTGCCAGCAGGCGGGACGCCACCTACGAGCAGTACTTC.

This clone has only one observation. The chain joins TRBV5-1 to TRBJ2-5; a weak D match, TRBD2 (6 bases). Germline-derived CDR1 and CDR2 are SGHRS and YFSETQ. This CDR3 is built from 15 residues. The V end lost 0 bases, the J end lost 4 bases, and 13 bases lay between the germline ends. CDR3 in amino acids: CASSLAGARGETQYF. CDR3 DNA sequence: TGCGCCAGCAGCTTGGCGGGAGCGCGCGGAGAGACCCAGTACTTC.

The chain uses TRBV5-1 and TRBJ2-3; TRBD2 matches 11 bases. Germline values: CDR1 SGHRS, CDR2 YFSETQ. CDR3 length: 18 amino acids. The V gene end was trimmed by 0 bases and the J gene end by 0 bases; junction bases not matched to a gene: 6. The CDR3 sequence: CASSLGLAGPTSTDTQYF. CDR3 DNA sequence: TGCGCCAGCAGCTTGGGACTAGCGGGGCCGACTAGCACAGATACGCAGTATTTT.

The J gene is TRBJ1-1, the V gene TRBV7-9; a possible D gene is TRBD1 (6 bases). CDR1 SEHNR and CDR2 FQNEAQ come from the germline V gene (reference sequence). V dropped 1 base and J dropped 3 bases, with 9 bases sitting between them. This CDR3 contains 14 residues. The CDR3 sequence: CASSLGGQDTEAFF. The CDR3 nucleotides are TGTGCCAGCAGCTTAGGGGGGCAAGACACTGAAGCTTTCTTT.

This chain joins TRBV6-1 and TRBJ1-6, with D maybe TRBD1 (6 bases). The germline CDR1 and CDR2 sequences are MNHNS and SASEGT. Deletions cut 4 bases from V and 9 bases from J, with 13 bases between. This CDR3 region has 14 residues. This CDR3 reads CASSGEGVGSPLHF. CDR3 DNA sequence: TGTGCCAGCAGTGGCGAGGGGGTAGGTTCACCCCTCCACTTT.

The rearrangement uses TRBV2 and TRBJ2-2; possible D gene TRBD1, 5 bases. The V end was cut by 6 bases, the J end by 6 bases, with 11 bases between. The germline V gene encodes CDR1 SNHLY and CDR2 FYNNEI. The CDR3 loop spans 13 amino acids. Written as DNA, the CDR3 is TGTGCCAGCAGCCCAGGGCGCTCCGGGGAGCTGTTTTTT. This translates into CASSPGRSGELFF.